Detailed here is one T cell receptor beta chain. There is no known antigen for this receptor. No clone much larger than this one lies a single base away; base qualities are absent. Other DNA variants within this sample encode the same CDR3. Enrolling through a virtual design, the prospective study's participants ranged in age from roughly 18 to 89 years and lived across 20 to 25 United States geographic areas. In the prospective study, cohorts were assigned on the basis of participant-reported clinical history obtained from a screening survey and a study questionnaire. Recovered participants in ImmuneRACE Cohort 3 were defined as having two consecutive negative NP/OP PCR tests, clearance from a healthcare professional, or resolution of symptoms. In the prospective study, mobile phlebotomists collected whole blood, serum and a nasopharyngeal or oropharyngeal swab from each participant. Prospective study participants could optionally give additional blood draws and questionnaires over an approximately two-month period. Before DNA extraction, prospective study blood samples were shipped either frozen or at room temperature.

This entry belongs to a study of blood T cell repertoires in COVID-19 (dated by TCRdb to about 2020). A note on the overall study: Samples from collaborators originated in the United States, Italy and Spain and spanned both the acute and convalescent phases of COVID-19. HLA class I and class II types, where available, came from metadata supplied by the sample provider rather than from assay-based typing. The samples were drawn from two sources: the first 160 participants of the ongoing ImmuneRACE study, and some 1,300 subjects contributed by 6 global collaborators. The sample metadata nearly always contained a de-identified subject ID, COVID-19 status, age in years and sex. The material from the prospective study consisted of cDNA or gDNA derived from T cells, B-cell-depleted T cells, or PBMCs. Subjects who had been exposed to COVID-19, were actively infected with it, or had recovered from it provided the deeply sampled blood TCRbeta repertoires that made up the dataset. The repertoires were released in a freely available public database intended as a resource for research on the immune response to SARS-CoV-2.

Study-wide conclusions, independent of this receptor: The amount of clinical and demographic metadata varied by source and participant and was provided uncurated.

TCRbeta CDR3 regions were amplified from genomic DNA using the immunoSEQ Assay, a bias-controlled multiplex PCR. The study's own analysis went as follows. The number of nucleated cells in each sample was estimated from the amplification of reference gene primers within the assay. To quantify the absolute abundance of each unique TCRbeta CDR3 rearrangement, sequence reads were collapsed and filtered. Productive Simpson clonality was computed per sample as the square root of Simpson's diversity index over productive rearrangements. As stored in TCRdb, this immuneACCESS dataset retains in-frame rearrangements with V and J assigned. A fraction of the clones does not appear; measured against another copy, unresolved V genes explain less than half of the discrepancy, and the remainder lacks a known reason. V, J and clone size derive from that table, while D and trimming were established from the DNA sequence. The sample includes about 140,000 clones, with more than 80% observed a single time. Around 4.5% of the sample is taken by the ten largest.

Cut back by 3 bases and 1 base, the V and J ends lie 14 bases apart. Reading the germline V gene (reference sequence) gives CDR1 LNHDA and CDR2 SQIVND. The CDR3 numbers 16 residues from cysteine through phenylalanine. This entry keeps only the CDR3 DNA: 48 bases, framed from base 1. Material for sequencing was PBMCs or T cells enriched from blood (not recorded which). The chain links TRBV19 with TRBJ2-3; TRBD2 might be the D gene, on 7 matching bases. The TCR was taken from a man aged 50-59 years who had recovered from COVID-19. For the CDR3, the sequence is CASSISGGGGTDTQYF. The nucleotides read TGTGCCAGTAGTATTTCGGGGGGCGGGGGCACAGATACGCAGTATTTT.